Detailed here is one TCR beta chain. As yet, its antigen is unknown. The data belong to a study of CD8 T cells in Susac syndrome. With random hexamers, reverse transcription was performed on about 0.5 to 1 ug of RNA. It was immunoSEQ multiplex PCR that amplified TCR beta CDR3 across 54 Vbeta and 13 Jbeta. TCRdb reanalysed the immunoSEQ multiplex PCR reads using MiXCR and keeps one entry per CDR3 protein. The sample consists of approximately 100,000 distinct CDR3 sequences, about nine tenths of them appearing once. Study-level results: Only a relatively small number of individuals were included in the TCR sequencing and HLA analysis.

Negative isolation was applied to CD8+ and CD4+ T cells, and FACS enrichment was applied to TEMRA cells. The sequenced material came from CD4+ T cells from PBMCs. The receptor was isolated from a human donor in good health.

CDR3 residues: CASLLGGYTF. The CDR3 DNA reads TGTGCCTCCCTCCTAGGCGGCTACACCTTC. V gene TRBV30 combines with J gene TRBJ1-2; no clear D gene. Germline V gives CDR1 GTSNPN, CDR2 SVGIG (reference sequence). The CDR3 contains 10 residues. V dropped 7 bases and J dropped 8 bases, with 11 bases sitting between them. Supplemented by reference TRBV30 and TRBJ1-2, the full variable domain reads SQTIHQWPATLVQPVGSPLSLECTVEGTSNPNLYWYRQAAGRGLQLLFYSVGIGQISSEVPQNLSASRPQDRQFILSSKKLLLSDSGFYLCASLLGGYTFGSGTRLTVV.